Included here is one T cell receptor (beta chain) sequence, with context. Losses at the gene ends were 7 bases for V and 8 bases for J; bases not matched to a gene: 12. Germline V gene lookup returns CDR1 ENHRY and CDR2 SYGVKD. This CDR3 comprises 15 residues. These data originate in a study of human T cells and chemical hapten exposure. Noted time point: healthy volunteer bleed at 6 weeks. Total RNA extraction was carried out from unfractionated whole blood. In the library, unique molecular identifiers were attached to individual cDNA molecules. Authors' methods: Samples contained a median of about 96,000 TCRs, with a range of about 23,224 to 700,000. TCRdb recomputed calls from the RACE reads with MiXCR, one row per CDR3 protein. Clone size and V and J calls follow TCRdb, not the original study. The sample lists tens of thousands of distinct CDR3 sequences, around 5.9% seen once, with roughly 13% in the top ten.

Sequencing used whole blood. The chain couples TRBV10-3 to TRBJ2-1; 9 bases fit TRBD2. The receptor comes from a human donor in good health. Some clones in this sample may be carry-over from other donors' samples. The CDR3 is CAITDSGSILDEQFF. CDR3 DNA sequence: TGTGCCATCACCGATAGCGGGAGTATATTAGATGAGCAGTTCTTC.